One T cell receptor beta chain is described in this entry. No conserved phenylalanine or tryptophan is present at the end of the CDR3, so a read error is the likely explanation. Researchers turned away patients with other autoimmune diseases, uncontrolled infections, pregnancy or lactation. The diagnosis was founded upon clinical symptoms, serum thyroxine, TRAb, thyroid ultrasound and orbital computed tomography. V lost 6 bases and J 7 bases, leaving 12 bases between the germline ends. The germline gives CDR1 MNHEY, CDR2 SVGAGI. The CDR3 has 13 amino acids. Amplified material comprised TCR beta CDR3 regions derived from RNA transcripts. HTBI primers were employed in first-round RT-PCR, then a second-round multiplex PCR followed. In TCRdb, the multiplex PCR reads were re-called with MiXCR into one record per CDR3 protein. There are about 550,000 distinct CDR3 sequences in the sample; roughly 40% occur only once, and over 3.5% lies in the top ten.

This entry is derived from a study of Graves' ophthalmopathy and Graves' hyperthyroidism. The material sequenced was peripheral blood or thyroid tissue (not recorded which). The receptor was derived from an adult man with Graves' hyperthyroidism. The V gene is TRBV6-5, the J gene TRBJ2-2, with D maybe TRBD2 (5 bases). For the CDR3, the DNA is TGTGCCAGCAGGCAACTAGTTTTCGGGGAGCTGTTTTCT. It codes for CASRQLVFGELFS.